These 13 T cell receptor beta chains came from one sample sequenced in a study of Graves' ophthalmopathy and Graves' hyperthyroidism. RNA transcripts served as template for amplifying TCR beta CDR3 sequences. Second-round multiplex PCR came after a first-round RT-PCR that employed HTBI primers. TCRdb reprocessed the multiplex PCR reads with MiXCR, giving one entry per CDR3 protein. The sample yields about 590,000 distinct CDR3 sequences, under 45% seen once. Sequencing input: peripheral blood or thyroid tissue (not recorded which). The receptors were sampled from an adult man with Graves' hyperthyroidism.

A note on this clonotype: Compared with germline, one end of the junction differs, possibly owing to a read error. The chain uses TRBV5-4 and TRBJ2-7; D tentatively reads TRBD1 or TRBD2 (5 bases each). The CDR3 length is 16 residues. Germline-derived CDR1 and CDR2 are SGHNT and YYREEE (reference sequence). The CDR3 nucleotides read TGCGCCAGCAGCCAAGATCCGTTAGCGAGGGGCTACGAGCAGTACTTC. Amino acids: CASSQDPLARGYEQYF. Filled out from reference TRBV5-4 and TRBJ2-7, the complete variable domain reads ETGVTQSPTHLIKTRGQQVTLRCSSQSGHNTVSWYQQALGQGPQFIFQYYREEENGRGNFPPRFSGLQFPNYSSELNVNALELDDSALYLCASSQDPLARGYEQYFGPGTRLTVT.

This clonotype was counted many times. The chain couples TRBV7-9 to TRBJ2-2; possible D gene TRBD1, 6 bases. Trimming left V 4 bases short and J 2 bases short, with 20 bases between. Germline CDR1 and CDR2: SEHNR and FQNEAQ (reference sequence). CDR3 size: 18 residues. CDR3 nucleotides: TGTGCCAGCAGCTACTGGACGGCAGGGGCTTTAAACACCGGGGAGCTGTTTTTT. Amino acids: CASSYWTAGALNTGELFF.

This clonotype was seen ten or more times. The rearrangement links TRBV12-3 or TRBV12-4 to TRBJ1-5; D remains unclear. There are 15 residues in the CDR3. V was shortened by 6 bases and J by 0 bases, with 12 bases between the two germline ends. The CDR3 loop reads CASRRQEYSNQPQHF. The CDR3, as DNA: TGTGCCAGCAGGCGGCAGGAATATAGCAATCAGCCCCAGCATTTT.

The chain carries TRBV30 and TRBJ2-7; D ambiguous. Deletions cut 0 bases from V and 0 bases from J, with 6 bases between. This CDR3 region has 13 residues. Germline lookup yields CDR1 GTSNPN and CDR2 SVGIG (reference sequence). The CDR3 coding sequence is TGTGCCTGGAGTGTGGGTCTCTCCTACGAGCAGTACTTC. Amino acid sequence: CAWSVGLSYEQYF. The full variable domain, its missing parts supplied by reference TRBV30 and TRBJ2-7, is SQTIHQWPATLVQPVGSPLSLECTVEGTSNPNLYWYRQAAGRGLQLLFYSVGIGQISSEVPQNLSASRPQDRQFILSSKKLLLSDSGFYLCAWSVGLSYEQYFGPGTRLTVT.

The chain links TRBV29-1 to TRBJ1-1; a weak D match, TRBD1 (5 bases). Trimming stripped 8 bases from V and 3 bases from J, with 10 bases between. The CDR3 is made up of 11 amino acids. From germline, CDR1 is SQVTM and CDR2 ANQGSEA. This CDR3 is CSSQGHTEAFF. The CDR3 DNA reads TGCAGCTCCCAGGGCCACACTGAAGCTTTCTTT.

Regarding this clonotype: One end of the junction is discordant with germline, which a read error may explain. The chain joins TRBV15 to TRBJ2-7; D perhaps matches TRBD1 (5 bases). The CDR3 contains 13 residues. CDR1 is LNHNV, CDR2 YYDKDF, per germline (reference sequence). The chain's CDR3 is CATSKTATYEQNF. The CDR3 coding sequence is TGTGCCACCAGCAAGACAGCTACCTACGAGCAGAACTTC. The entire variable domain, with the rest obtained from reference TRBV15 and TRBJ2-7, is as follows: DAMVIQNPRYQVTQFGKPVTLSCSQTLNHNVMYWYQQKSSQAPKLLFHYYDKDFNNEADTPDNFQSRRPNTSFCFLDIRSPGLGDTAMYLCATSKTATYEQNFGPGTRLTVT.

V and J are TRBV30 and TRBJ2-7, with D perhaps TRBD1 (6 bases). CDR1 GTSNPN and CDR2 SVGIG come from the germline V gene (reference sequence). Trimming removed 6 bases at V and 1 base at J, with 10 bases between. There are 12 residues in the CDR3. For the CDR3, the DNA is TGTGCCTGTAACAGGGCATCCTACGAGCAGTACTTC. Translated, it gives CACNRASYEQYF.

Comment on this clonotype: This may be a read error, as it is one base from a much larger clone. As the CDR3 is not closed by the conserved phenylalanine or tryptophan, this likely results from a read error. The chain joins TRBV5-1 to TRBJ2-7; D is uncertain. This CDR3 is 12 amino acids long. The V end was cut by 1 base, the J end by 6 bases, with 8 bases between. The germline CDR1 and CDR2 sequences are SGHRS and YFSETQ. As DNA, the CDR3 is TGCGCCAGCAGCTTGAAAGGGATCGAGCAGTACCTC. As protein: CASSLKGIEQYL.

For this clonotype: Just one base apart from a much larger clone, this may be a read error. CDR3 DNA: TGTGCCAGCAGTCCCGCCCAGGGGTTGGAAGCTTTCTTT. This sequence encodes CASSPAQGLEAFF. The chain recombines TRBV6-6 with TRBJ1-1, with D tentatively TRBD1 (6 bases). Germline loops: CDR1 MNHNY, CDR2 SVGAGI (reference sequence). The CDR3 has 13 residues. With 5 bases removed from V and 8 bases from J, the gap between germline ends came to 15 bases.

As to this clonotype: This may come from a read error, since a much larger clone is one base off. Because the CDR3 is missing its conserved closing phenylalanine or tryptophan, this is likely a read error. This chain connects TRBV12-3 or TRBV12-4 to TRBJ2-5, with D perhaps TRBD1 or TRBD2 (5 bases each). Trimming cost V 6 bases and J 3 bases, with 11 bases left between them. The CDR3 is 13 residues long. CDR3: CASSRDGEETQYS. DNA for the CDR3: TGTGCCAGCAGCCGGGACGGGGAAGAGACCCAGTACTCC.

Only one count was recorded for this clonotype. This chain joins TRBV7-8 and TRBJ2-5, with D perhaps matching TRBD2 (5 bases). V lost 9 bases, J lost 2 bases, and 19 bases lay in between. CDR3 length: 15 residues. Germline assignment: CDR1 SGHVS and CDR2 FQNEAQ. The CDR3 coding sequence is TGTGCCAGTGCTAGCTATTCACGGAAGCAAGAGACCCAGTACTTC. Its translation is CASASYSRKQETQYF. The complete variable domain, with remaining parts taken from reference TRBV7-8 and TRBJ2-5, reads GAGVSQSPRYKVAKRGQDVALRCDPISGHVSLFWYQQALGQGPEFLTYFQNEAQLDKSGLPSDRFFAERPEGSVSTLKIQRTQQEDSAVYLCASASYSRKQETQYFGPGTRLLVL.

V is TRBV29-1 and J is TRBJ1-2; 8 positions match TRBD1. The CDR3 spans 17 residues. V gave up 2 bases and J gave up 0 bases; unmatched junction bases: 11. Germline V gives CDR1 SQVTM, CDR2 ANQGSEA. The CDR3: CSVEFVGQAATNYGYTF. CDR3 DNA sequence: TGCAGCGTTGAATTTGTGGGACAGGCAGCTACTAACTATGGCTACACCTTC.

Many counts were recorded for this clonotype. This chain uses TRBV4-2 with TRBJ1-1, with D perhaps TRBD1 (5 bases). The length of the CDR3 is 18 residues. CDR1 is LGHNA and CDR2 is YNFKEQ in the germline V gene. Trimming removed 4 bases from V and 0 bases from J, with 21 bases in between. CDR3 DNA sequence: TGTGCCAGCAGCCTACCGCTAACAGGCGCCAAAATGAACACTGAAGCTTTCTTT. Protein: CASSLPLTGAKMNTEAFF.